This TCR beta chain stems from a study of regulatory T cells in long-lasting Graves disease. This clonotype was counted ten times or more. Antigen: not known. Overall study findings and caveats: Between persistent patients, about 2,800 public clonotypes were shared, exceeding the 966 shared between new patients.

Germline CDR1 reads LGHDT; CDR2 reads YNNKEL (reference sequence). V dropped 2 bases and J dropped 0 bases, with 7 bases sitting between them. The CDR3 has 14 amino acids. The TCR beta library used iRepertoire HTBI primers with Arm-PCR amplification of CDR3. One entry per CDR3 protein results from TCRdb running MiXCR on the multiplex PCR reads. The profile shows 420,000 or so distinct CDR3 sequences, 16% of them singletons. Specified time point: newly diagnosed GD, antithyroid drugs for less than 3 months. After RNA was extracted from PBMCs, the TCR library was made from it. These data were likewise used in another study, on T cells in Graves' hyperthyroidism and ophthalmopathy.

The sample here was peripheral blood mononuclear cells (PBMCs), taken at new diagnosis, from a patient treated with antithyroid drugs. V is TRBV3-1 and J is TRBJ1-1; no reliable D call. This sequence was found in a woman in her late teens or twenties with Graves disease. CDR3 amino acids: CASSQFQVNTEAFF. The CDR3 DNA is TGTGCCAGCAGCCAATTTCAGGTGAACACTGAAGCTTTCTTT.